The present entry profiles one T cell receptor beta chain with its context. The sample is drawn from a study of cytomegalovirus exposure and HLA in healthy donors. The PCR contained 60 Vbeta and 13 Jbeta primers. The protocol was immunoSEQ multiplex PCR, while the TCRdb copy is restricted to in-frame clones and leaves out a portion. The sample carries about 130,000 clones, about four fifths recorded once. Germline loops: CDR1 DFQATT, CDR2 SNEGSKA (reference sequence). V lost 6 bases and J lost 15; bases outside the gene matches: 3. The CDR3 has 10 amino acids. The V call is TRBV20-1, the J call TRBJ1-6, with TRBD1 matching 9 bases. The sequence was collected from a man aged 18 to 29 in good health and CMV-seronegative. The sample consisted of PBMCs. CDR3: CSAGQGSLHF. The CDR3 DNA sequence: TGCAGTGCCGGACAGGGGAGCCTCCACTTT.